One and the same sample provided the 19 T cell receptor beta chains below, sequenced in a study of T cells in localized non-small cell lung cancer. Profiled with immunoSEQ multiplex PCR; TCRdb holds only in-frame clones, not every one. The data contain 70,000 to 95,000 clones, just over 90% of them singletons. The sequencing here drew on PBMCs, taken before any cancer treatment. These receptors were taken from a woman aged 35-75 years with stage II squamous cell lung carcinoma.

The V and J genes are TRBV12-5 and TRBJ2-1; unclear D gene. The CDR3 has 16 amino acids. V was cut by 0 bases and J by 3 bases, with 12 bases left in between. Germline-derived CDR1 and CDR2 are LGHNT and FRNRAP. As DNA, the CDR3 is TGTGCTAGTGGTTTGGTAGTCTCTAGAGGCTACAATGAGCAGTTCTTC. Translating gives CASGLVVSRGYNEQFF.

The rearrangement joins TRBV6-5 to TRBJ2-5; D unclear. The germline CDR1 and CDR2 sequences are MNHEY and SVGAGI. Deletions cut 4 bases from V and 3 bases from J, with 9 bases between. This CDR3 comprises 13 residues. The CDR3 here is CASSLSPKETQYF. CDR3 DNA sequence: TGTGCCAGCAGTTTAAGCCCGAAAGAGACCCAGTACTTC.

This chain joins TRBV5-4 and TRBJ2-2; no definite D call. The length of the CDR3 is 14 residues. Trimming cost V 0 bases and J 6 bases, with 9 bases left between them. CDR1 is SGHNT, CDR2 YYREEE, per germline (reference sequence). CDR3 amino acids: CASSLDRVAGELFF. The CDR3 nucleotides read TGTGCCAGCAGCTTGGATAGGGTGGCCGGGGAGCTGTTTTTT.

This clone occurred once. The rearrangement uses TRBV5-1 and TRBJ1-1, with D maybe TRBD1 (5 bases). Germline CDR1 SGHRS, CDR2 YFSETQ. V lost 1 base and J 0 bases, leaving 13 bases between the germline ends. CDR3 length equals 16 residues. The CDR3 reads CASSLSGRPLNTEAFF. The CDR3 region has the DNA TGCGCCAGCAGCTTGTCGGGACGACCTTTGAACACTGAAGCTTTCTTT.

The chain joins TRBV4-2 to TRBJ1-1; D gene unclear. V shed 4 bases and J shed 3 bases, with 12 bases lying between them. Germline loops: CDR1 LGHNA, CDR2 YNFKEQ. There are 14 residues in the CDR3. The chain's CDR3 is CASSPLRRDTEAFF. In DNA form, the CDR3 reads TGTGCCAGCAGCCCTCTCCGGAGGGACACTGAAGCTTTCTTT.

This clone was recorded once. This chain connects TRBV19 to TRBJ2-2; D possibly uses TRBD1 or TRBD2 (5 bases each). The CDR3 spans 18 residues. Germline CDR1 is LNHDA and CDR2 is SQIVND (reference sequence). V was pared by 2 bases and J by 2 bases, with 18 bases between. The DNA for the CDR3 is TGTGCCAGTAGTATACGGTGGGACGCAGTGGTAAACACCGGGGAGCTGTTTTTT. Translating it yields CASSIRWDAVVNTGELFF.

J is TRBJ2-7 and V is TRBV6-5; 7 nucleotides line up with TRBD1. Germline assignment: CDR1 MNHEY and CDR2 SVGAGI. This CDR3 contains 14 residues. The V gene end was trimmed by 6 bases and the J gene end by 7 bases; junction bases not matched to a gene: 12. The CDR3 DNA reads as TGTGCCAGCAGCCTCCGGGACAGAGCCAGTGAGCAGTACTTC. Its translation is CASSLRDRASEQYF.

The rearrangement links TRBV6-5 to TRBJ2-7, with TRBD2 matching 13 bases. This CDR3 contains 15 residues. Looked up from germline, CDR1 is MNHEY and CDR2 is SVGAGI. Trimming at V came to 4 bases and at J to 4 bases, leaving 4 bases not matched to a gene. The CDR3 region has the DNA TGTGCCAGCAGTTCACGACTAGCGGGAGGATACGAGCAGTACTTC. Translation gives CASSSRLAGGYEQYF.

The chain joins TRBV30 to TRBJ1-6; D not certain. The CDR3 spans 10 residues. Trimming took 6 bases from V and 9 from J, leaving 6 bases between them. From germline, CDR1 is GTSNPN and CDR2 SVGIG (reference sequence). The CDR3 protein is CACPRSPLHF. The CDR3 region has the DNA TGTGCCTGCCCCCGTTCACCCCTCCACTTT.

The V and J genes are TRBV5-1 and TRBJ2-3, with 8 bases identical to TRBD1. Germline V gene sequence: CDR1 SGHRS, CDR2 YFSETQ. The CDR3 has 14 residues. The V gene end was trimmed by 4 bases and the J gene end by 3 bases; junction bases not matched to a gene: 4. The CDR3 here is CASSGDRGTDTQYF. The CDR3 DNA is TGCGCCAGCAGCGGCGACAGGGGAACAGATACGCAGTATTTT.

CDR3 residues: CASSSSGPLDNEQFF. The DNA for the CDR3 is TGTGCCAGCAGCTCTTCGGGACCCCTCGACAATGAGCAGTTCTTC. J is TRBJ2-1 and V is TRBV11-2; D is possibly TRBD1 or TRBD2 (5 bases each). Trimming removed 4 bases from V and 5 bases from J, with 15 bases in between. The CDR3 totals 15 residues. Germline values: CDR1 SGHAT, CDR2 FQNNGV.

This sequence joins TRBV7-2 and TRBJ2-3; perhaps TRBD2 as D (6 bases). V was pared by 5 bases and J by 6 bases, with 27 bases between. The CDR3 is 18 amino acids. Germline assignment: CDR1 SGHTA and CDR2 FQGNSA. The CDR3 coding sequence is TGTGCCAGCAGCACCCTAGGGCTCTCCGGGGGTCGTATGGATACGCAGTATTTT. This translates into CASSTLGLSGGRMDTQYF.

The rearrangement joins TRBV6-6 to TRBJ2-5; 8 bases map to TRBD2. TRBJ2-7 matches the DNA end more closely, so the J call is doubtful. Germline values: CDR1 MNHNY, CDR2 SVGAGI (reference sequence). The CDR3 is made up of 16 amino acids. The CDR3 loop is CASSQAVSGGSYEQYF. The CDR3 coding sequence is TGTGCCAGCAGCCAAGCCGTGAGCGGGGGATCCTACGAGCAGTACTTC.

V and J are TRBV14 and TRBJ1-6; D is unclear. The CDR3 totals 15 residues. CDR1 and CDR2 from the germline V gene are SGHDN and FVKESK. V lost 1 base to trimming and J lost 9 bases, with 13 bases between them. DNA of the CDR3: TGTGCCAGCAGCCAAGTAAGCGGACCTGGTTCACCCCTCCACTTT. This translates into CASSQVSGPGSPLHF.

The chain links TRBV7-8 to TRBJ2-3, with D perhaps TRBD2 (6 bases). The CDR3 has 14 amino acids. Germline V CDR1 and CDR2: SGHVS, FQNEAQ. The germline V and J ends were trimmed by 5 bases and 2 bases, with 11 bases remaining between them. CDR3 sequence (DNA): TGTGCCAGCAGCCCTCGGGGGAACACAGATACGCAGTATTTT. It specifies CASSPRGNTDTQYF.

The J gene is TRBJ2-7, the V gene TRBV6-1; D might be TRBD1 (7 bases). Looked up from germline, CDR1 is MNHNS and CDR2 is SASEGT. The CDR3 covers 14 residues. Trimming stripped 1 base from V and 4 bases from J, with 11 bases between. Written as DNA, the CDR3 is TGTGCCAGCAGTGAAGTGACAGGGACTTACGAGCAGTACTTC. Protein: CASSEVTGTYEQYF.

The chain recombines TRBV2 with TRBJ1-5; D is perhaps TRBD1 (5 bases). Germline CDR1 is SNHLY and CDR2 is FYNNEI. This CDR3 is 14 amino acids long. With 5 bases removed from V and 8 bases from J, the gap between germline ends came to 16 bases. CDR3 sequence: CASSQGGTGKPQHF. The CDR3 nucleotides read TGTGCCAGCAGTCAGGGAGGCACCGGGAAGCCCCAGCATTTT.

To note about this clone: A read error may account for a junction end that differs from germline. The CDR3 DNA sequence: TGTACCAGCAGCCCGCGGACCCCCCATGCGAGTGAGCAGTTCTTC. This codes for CTSSPRTPHASEQFF. This chain connects TRBV7-8 to TRBJ2-1; D not certain. Germline CDR1 reads SGHVS; CDR2 reads FQNEAQ. The CDR3 has 15 amino acids.

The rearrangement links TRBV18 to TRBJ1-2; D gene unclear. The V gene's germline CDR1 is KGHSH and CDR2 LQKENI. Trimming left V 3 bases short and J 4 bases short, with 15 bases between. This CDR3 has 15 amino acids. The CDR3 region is CASSPARVQSYGYTF. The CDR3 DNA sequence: TGTGCCAGCTCACCTGCTCGGGTCCAGAGCTATGGCTACACCTTC.